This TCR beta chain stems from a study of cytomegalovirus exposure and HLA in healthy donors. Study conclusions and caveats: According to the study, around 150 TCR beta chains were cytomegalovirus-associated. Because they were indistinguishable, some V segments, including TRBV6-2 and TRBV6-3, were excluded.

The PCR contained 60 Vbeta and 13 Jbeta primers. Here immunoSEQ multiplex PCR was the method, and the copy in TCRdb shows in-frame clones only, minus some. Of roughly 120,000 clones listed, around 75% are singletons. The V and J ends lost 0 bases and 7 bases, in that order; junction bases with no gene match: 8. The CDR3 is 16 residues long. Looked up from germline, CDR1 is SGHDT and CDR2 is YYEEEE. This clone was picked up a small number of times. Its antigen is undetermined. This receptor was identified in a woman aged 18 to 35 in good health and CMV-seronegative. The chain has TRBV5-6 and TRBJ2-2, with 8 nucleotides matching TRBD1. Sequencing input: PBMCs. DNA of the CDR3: TGTGCCAGCAGCTTGGGAGGCAGGGGGCTGGTCGGGGAGCTGTTTTTT. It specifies CASSLGGRGLVGELFF.